This T cell receptor (beta chain) was identified in a study of OX40 agonist ivuxolimab in advanced cancers. At the level of the study: Partial responses, seen in three patients, involved one hepatocellular carcinoma and two cutaneous melanomas. Study-wide results and limits: The study observed clonal expansion of CD4+ and CD8+ blood T cells by week 6 at 0.1 to 3.0 mg/kg. CD8+ T cells were the subset that, on average, had more expanded clones than CD4+.

As concerns this clone: The antigen is undetermined.

The method was immunoSEQ multiplex PCR; TCRdb's version includes in-frame clones alone and lacks a portion of them. The data show 40,000 or so clones, about 85% seen once. Germline V gene lookup returns CDR1 SEHNR and CDR2 FQNEAQ (reference sequence). V dropped 5 bases and J dropped 2 bases, with 12 bases sitting between them. This CDR3 comprises 14 residues. The V gene is TRBV7-9, the J gene TRBJ2-5; no clear D. The source was CD4+ or CD8+ T cells sorted from blood, collected in a trial of the OX40 agonist ivuxolimab. The TCR originated in an adult with an advanced solid tumor such as melanoma, head and neck, liver or kidney cancer. CDR3 in amino acids: CASSPRAAQETQYF. The CDR3 DNA reads as TGTGCCAGCAGCCCCCGCGCGGCACAAGAGACCCAGTACTTC.